This T cell receptor beta chain is from a study of OX40 agonist ivuxolimab in advanced cancers. Looking at the study overall: Among those enrolled, mean age was 60 years (range about 23 to 85) and approximately 83% were male. Enrollees could have had prior anti-PD-1, anti-PD-L1 or anti-CTLA-4 therapy, which more than 30% had received. Study conclusions and caveats: Antigen targets of the expanded peripheral T cells went undetermined. Expanded clones were, on average, more numerous in CD8+ T cells than in CD4+.

The CDR3 length is 14 residues. Germline CDR1 is MDHEN and CDR2 is SYDVKM. Trimming pared 2 bases from V and 2 bases from J, leaving 10 bases between. Measured with immunoSEQ multiplex PCR; TCRdb has only the in-frame clones, and not every one. The repertoire holds roughly 34,000 clones, with 70% to 80% as singletons. Comments on this clone: Its antigen is still unknown.

Sequencing used CD4+ or CD8+ T cells sorted from blood, obtained in a trial of the OX40 agonist ivuxolimab. V and J are TRBV28 and TRBJ2-7; D ambiguous. The sequence came from an adult with an advanced solid tumor such as melanoma, head and neck, liver or kidney cancer. The CDR3 spells CASSLQVTPYEQYF. DNA of the CDR3: TGTGCCAGCAGTTTACAGGTAACCCCCTACGAGCAGTACTTC.